Shown below are 25 T cell receptor beta chains from a single sample sequenced in a study of blood T cell repertoires in COVID-19. Using immunoSEQ multiplex PCR, the repertoire was profiled, and TCRdb retains in-frame clones only, with some absent. Of about 150,000 clones in the sample, 80% to 90% were seen once. Sequenced input: peripheral blood. The source of these receptors is an older woman with active COVID-19.

The chain is built from TRBV7-2 and TRBJ2-5; 9 bases are shared with TRBD2. The germline V gene has CDR1 SGHTA and CDR2 FQGNSA. CDR3 length equals 17 residues. V shed 0 bases, J shed 4 bases, and the junction held 9 bases outside the gene matches. The CDR3 is CASSLAALAGVGETQYF. The DNA of the CDR3 is TGTGCCAGCAGCTTAGCGGCCTTAGCGGGAGTGGGAGAGACCCAGTACTTC. Based on the CDR3 plus reference TRBV7-2 and TRBJ2-5, the full variable domain is GAGVSQSPSNKVTEKGKDVELRCDPISGHTALYWYRQSLGQGLEFLIYFQGNSAPDKSGLPSDRFSAERTGGSVSTLTIQRTQQEDSAVYLCASSLAALAGVGETQYFGPGTRLLVL.

The chain joins TRBV6-4 to TRBJ2-7; TRBD1 aligns across 7 bases. With V trimmed by 6 bases and J by 4 bases, 9 bases remained unmatched. The CDR3 loop spans 14 amino acids. In germline, CDR1 is MRHNA, CDR2 SNTAGT. The CDR3 nucleotides are TGTGCCAGCAGGAGAGACAGGGAACCATACGAGCAGTACTTC. This translates into CASRRDREPYEQYF.

The table lists this clone with a count of one. This rearrangement joins TRBV5-1 to TRBJ2-1; 10 bases are shared with TRBD1. The CDR3 sequence is 15 residues long. The V gene's germline CDR1 is SGHRS and CDR2 YFSETQ. After removal of 4 bases from V and 2 bases from J, the junction contained 3 bases not matched to a gene. This chain's CDR3 is CASSVGQGAYNEQFF. For the CDR3, the DNA is TGCGCCAGCAGCGTCGGACAGGGGGCCTACAATGAGCAGTTCTTC.

The chain has TRBV5-1 and TRBJ2-7; 14 bases match TRBD2. The V gene end was trimmed by 4 bases and the J gene end by 3 bases; junction bases not matched to a gene: 6. The CDR3 is 16 residues long. The germline gives CDR1 SGHRS, CDR2 YFSETQ. The CDR3 DNA is TGCGCCAGCAGCCCCGGGACTAGCGGGAGAGTCTACGAGCAGTACTTC. Protein: CASSPGTSGRVYEQYF.

The V and J genes are TRBV3-1 (or the pseudogene TRBV3-2) and TRBJ1-5; D is unresolved. Per the germline V gene, CDR1 is LGHDT and CDR2 is YNNKEL (reference sequence). The CDR3 spans 14 residues. Trimming cost V 1 base and J 4 bases, with 8 bases left between them. CDR3 bases: TGTGCCAGCAGCCAAGCGGGTCAAAATCAGCCCCAGCATTTT. Translating gives CASSQAGQNQPQHF.

The chain couples TRBV12-5 to TRBJ2-7; 12 nucleotides agree with TRBD1. J was trimmed by 4 bases and V by 3 bases; bases with no gene match: 7. From germline, CDR1 is LGHNT and CDR2 FRNRAP. This CDR3 has 16 amino acids. DNA for the CDR3: TGTGCTAGTGGTTTCACCGGGACAGGGGGCGAATACGAGCAGTACTTC. It translates to CASGFTGTGGEYEQYF.

The CDR3 DNA sequence: TGTGCCAGCAGCCCGAGACTAGCGGGAGTGCCCGGGGAGCTGTTTTTT. Protein product: CASSPRLAGVPGELFF. V usage is TRBV3-1 (or the pseudogene TRBV3-2) and J usage is TRBJ2-2, with TRBD2 identical over 12 bases. V shed 4 bases, J shed 6 bases, and the junction held 6 bases outside the gene matches. CDR1 is LGHDT and CDR2 is YNNKEL in the germline V gene (reference sequence). The CDR3 has 16 amino acids.

This clone showed up just once. The rearrangement uses TRBV12-2 and TRBJ2-3; the D segment call TRBD1 is taken from the table without a DNA check. TRBV12-2 is a pseudogene locus. CDR3 length: 18 residues. The CDR3 reads CASRLLPPGQGRPDTQYF. CDR3 DNA: TGTGCAAGTCGCTTACTCCCACCGGGACAGGGGCGGCCAGATACGCAGTATTTT.

This clone showed up just once. V usage is TRBV27 and J usage is TRBJ1-2; D gene uncertain. The CDR3 is 11 residues long. Germline V gene data show CDR1 as MNHEY and CDR2 as SMNVEV (reference sequence). Between the trimmed V and J ends, which lost 6 bases and 5 bases, there was a span of 7 bases. CDR3 region: CASRSGYGYTF. The CDR3 DNA reads TGTGCCAGCAGATCGGGGTATGGCTACACCTTC.

The chain uses TRBV7-8 and TRBJ1-5; D gene uncertain. The CDR3 is 15 amino acids. Germline CDR1 is SGHVS and CDR2 is FQNEAQ. V lost 1 base and J lost 0, with 7 bases in between. CDR3 loop: CASSLGQNSNQPQHF. CDR3 sequence (DNA): TGTGCCAGCAGCTTAGGACAAAATAGCAATCAGCCCCAGCATTTT.

V usage is TRBV7-8 and J usage is TRBJ2-5; a possible D gene is TRBD2 (6 bases). CDR3 length equals 16 residues. Trimming took off 0 bases at V and 6 bases at J, with 17 bases between the two ends. Germline V gives CDR1 SGHVS, CDR2 FQNEAQ. As DNA, the CDR3 is TGTGCCAGCAGCTTAGCGTGGCCGGGAGACGTGAAGACCCAGTACTTC. As protein: CASSLAWPGDVKTQYF.

The genes are TRBV7-2 and TRBJ2-7, with a tentative D call TRBD2 (5 bases). The CDR3 is 12 amino acids. Trimming took off 5 bases at V and 3 bases at J, with 8 bases between the two ends. Looked up from germline, CDR1 is SGHTA and CDR2 is FQGNSA. The CDR3 is CASSRRNYEQYF. The CDR3, as DNA: TGTGCCAGCAGCAGGAGGAACTACGAGCAGTACTTC.

CDR3 sequence (DNA): TGCGCCAGCAGCGTTATCCCGTTGGGACAGGGTAGTACTGAAGCTTTCTTT. It translates to CASSVIPLGQGSTEAFF. The chain joins TRBV5-1 to TRBJ1-1, with TRBD1 matching 9 bases. Trimming at V came to 4 bases and at J to 5 bases, leaving 15 bases not matched to a gene. Germline loops: CDR1 SGHRS, CDR2 YFSETQ. CDR3 length: 17 amino acids.

This clone was recorded once. The genes are TRBV6-5 and TRBJ2-7; 9 bases map to TRBD1. The germline CDR1 and CDR2 sequences are MNHEY and SVGAGI. This CDR3 is built from 13 residues. With V trimmed by 6 bases and J by 4 bases, 4 bases remained unmatched. As DNA, the CDR3 is TGTGCCAGCAGATACGGACAGGGGTACGAGCAGTACTTC. It yields the protein CASRYGQGYEQYF.

J is TRBJ1-6 and V is TRBV4-3; no clear D gene. The CDR3 covers 16 residues. Germline V gene sequence: CDR1 LGHNA, CDR2 YSLEER. The V gene lost 0 bases and the J gene lost 8 bases, with 14 bases spanning the gap. The CDR3, as DNA: TGCGCCAGCAGCCAAGAACGGGTCATAAAAGATTCACCCCTCCACTTT. Translating gives CASSQERVIKDSPLHF.

V is TRBV7-8 and J is TRBJ1-3, with D unclear. The V gene lost 1 base and the J gene lost 0 bases, with 10 bases spanning the gap. Germline CDR1 SGHVS, CDR2 FQNEAQ. The CDR3 is 16 amino acids. This CDR3 is CASSLGTVHSGNTIYF. In DNA form, the CDR3 reads TGTGCCAGCAGCTTAGGGACTGTACACTCTGGAAACACCATATATTTT.

This chain joins TRBV2 and TRBJ2-3, with 13 bases lining up with TRBD2. Trimming at V came to 7 bases and at J to 1 base, leaving 2 bases not matched to a gene. The CDR3 is 15 residues long. Germline assignment: CDR1 SNHLY and CDR2 FYNNEI. The CDR3 protein is CASTGLAGGTDTQYF. CDR3 nucleotides: TGTGCCAGCACCGGACTAGCGGGAGGCACAGATACGCAGTATTTT.

The chain joins TRBV3-1 (or the pseudogene TRBV3-2) to TRBJ1-1, with D unclear. V dropped 1 base and J dropped 2 bases, with 5 bases sitting between them. The CDR3 totals 13 residues. Germline V gene lookup returns CDR1 LGHDT and CDR2 YNNKEL (reference sequence). The CDR3: CASSQGPNTEAFF. DNA for the CDR3: TGTGCCAGCAGCCAAGGGCCTAACACTGAAGCTTTCTTT.

J is TRBJ2-1 and V is TRBV9, with 7 bases lining up with TRBD2. CDR3 length: 15 amino acids. Trimming removed 2 bases from V and 8 bases from J; junction bases left unmatched: 10. Per the germline V gene, CDR1 is SGDLS and CDR2 is YYNGEE. CDR3 in amino acids: CASSVEGGGWDEQFF. The CDR3 region has the DNA TGTGCCAGCAGCGTTGAAGGCGGGGGATGGGATGAGCAGTTCTTC.

The chain uses TRBV3-1 (or the pseudogene TRBV3-2) and TRBJ1-1; tentatively, D is TRBD1 (6 bases). Looked up from germline, CDR1 is LGHDT and CDR2 is YNNKEL (reference sequence). V was shortened by 7 bases and J by 6 bases, with 12 bases between the two germline ends. This CDR3 has 12 amino acids. The CDR3 sequence is CASTDTGSEAFF. The CDR3 nucleotides are TGTGCCAGCACCGATACAGGGTCTGAAGCTTTCTTT.

J is TRBJ1-1 and V is TRBV27; perhaps TRBD1 as D (6 bases). The CDR3 is 14 amino acids. Trimming removed 0 bases from V and 2 bases from J, with 7 bases in between. Per the germline V gene, CDR1 is MNHEY and CDR2 is SMNVEV (reference sequence). As DNA, the CDR3 is TGTGCCAGCAGTTTATCGGACAGCAACACTGAAGCTTTCTTT. Its protein is CASSLSDSNTEAFF.

V and J are TRBV5-1 and TRBJ1-5, with D possibly matching TRBD1 (5 bases). V lost 4 bases to trimming and J lost 2 bases, with 10 bases between them. The CDR3 totals 14 residues. From germline, CDR1 is SGHRS and CDR2 YFSETQ. CDR3 sequence reads: CASSIDSGNQPQHF. In nucleotides, the CDR3 is TGCGCCAGCAGCATTGACAGCGGCAATCAGCCCCAGCATTTT.

The chain has TRBV6-5 and TRBJ1-6; the match to TRBD1 covers 7 bases. Germline values: CDR1 MNHEY, CDR2 SVGAGI. The CDR3 covers 15 residues. Trimming cost V 4 bases and J 3 bases; bases outside gene matches: 3. The CDR3 region is CASSSPGGYNSPLHF. The CDR3 bases are TGTGCCAGCAGTTCCCCAGGGGGCTATAATTCACCCCTCCACTTT.

The chain employs TRBV28 and TRBJ1-2; 9 bases map to TRBD1. J lost 8 bases, V lost 6 bases, and 7 bases had no gene match. This CDR3 comprises 13 residues. Germline-derived CDR1 and CDR2 are MDHEN and SYDVKM. The CDR3: CASRRDRVHGYTF. CDR3 bases: TGTGCCAGCAGACGGGACAGGGTGCACGGCTACACCTTC.

The chain couples TRBV4-2 to TRBJ1-1, with no clear D. Germline V gene lookup returns CDR1 LGHNA and CDR2 YNFKEQ. The CDR3 loop spans 12 amino acids. V was pared by 4 bases and J by 13 bases, with 16 bases between. Here the CDR3 reads CASSPGGRDLFF. The CDR3 bases are TGTGCCAGCAGCCCCGGTGGGAGGGATCTTTTCTTT.